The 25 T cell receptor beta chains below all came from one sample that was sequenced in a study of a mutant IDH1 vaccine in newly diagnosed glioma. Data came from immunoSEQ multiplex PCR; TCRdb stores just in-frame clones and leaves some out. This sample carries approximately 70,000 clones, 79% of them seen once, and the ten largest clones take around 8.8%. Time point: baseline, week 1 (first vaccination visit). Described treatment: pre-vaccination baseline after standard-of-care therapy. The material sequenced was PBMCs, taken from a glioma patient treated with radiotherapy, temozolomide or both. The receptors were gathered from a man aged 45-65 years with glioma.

This CDR3 reads CASWSTSENTDTQYF. CDR3 in DNA: TGTGCCAGCTGGTCAACTTCTGAAAACACAGATACGCAGTATTTT. The chain couples TRBV2 to TRBJ2-3; D remains unclear. V gave up 8 bases and J gave up 2 bases, with 17 bases separating them. Germline V gene lookup returns CDR1 SNHLY and CDR2 FYNNEI. This CDR3 contains 15 residues.

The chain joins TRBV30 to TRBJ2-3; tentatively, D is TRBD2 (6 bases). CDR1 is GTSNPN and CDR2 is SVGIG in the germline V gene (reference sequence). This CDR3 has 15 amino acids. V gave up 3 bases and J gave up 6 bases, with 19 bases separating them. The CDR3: CAWREPTPGVDTQYF. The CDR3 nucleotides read TGTGCCTGGAGGGAGCCCACTCCGGGGGTCGATACGCAGTATTTT.

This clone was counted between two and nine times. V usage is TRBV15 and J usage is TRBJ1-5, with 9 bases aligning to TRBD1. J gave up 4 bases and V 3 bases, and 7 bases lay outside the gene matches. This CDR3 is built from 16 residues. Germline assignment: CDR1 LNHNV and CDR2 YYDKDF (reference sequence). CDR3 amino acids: CATSSRDREMNQPQHF. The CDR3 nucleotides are TGTGCCACCAGCAGCCGGGACAGGGAAATGAATCAGCCCCAGCATTTT.

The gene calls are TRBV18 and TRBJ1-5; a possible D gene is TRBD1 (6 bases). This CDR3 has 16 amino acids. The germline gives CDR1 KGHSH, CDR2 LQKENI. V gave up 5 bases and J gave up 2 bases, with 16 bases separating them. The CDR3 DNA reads TGTGCCAGCTCAAGCCTAGGGGGAGGGGGCAATCAGCCCCAGCATTTT. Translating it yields CASSSLGGGGNQPQHF.

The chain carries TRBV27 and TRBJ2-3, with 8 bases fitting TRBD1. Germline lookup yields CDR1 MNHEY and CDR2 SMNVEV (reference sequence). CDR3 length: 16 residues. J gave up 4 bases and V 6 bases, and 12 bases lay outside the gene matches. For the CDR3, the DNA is TGTGCCAGCAGCCAGGACAGGGATGGTAGTCCAGATACGCAGTATTTT. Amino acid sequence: CASSQDRDGSPDTQYF.

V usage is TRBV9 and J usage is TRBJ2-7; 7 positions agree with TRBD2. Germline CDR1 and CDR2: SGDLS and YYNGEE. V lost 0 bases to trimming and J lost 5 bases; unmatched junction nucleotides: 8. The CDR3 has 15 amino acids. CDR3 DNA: TGTGCCAGCAGCGTAGTTGGCGGGGGATTGGACGAGCAGTACTTC. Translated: CASSVVGGGLDEQYF.

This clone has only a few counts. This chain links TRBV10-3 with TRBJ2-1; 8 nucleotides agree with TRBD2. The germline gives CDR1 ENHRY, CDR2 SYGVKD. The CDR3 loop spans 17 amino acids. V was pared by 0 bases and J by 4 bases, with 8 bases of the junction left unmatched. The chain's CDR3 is CAISESSSGGRYNEQFF. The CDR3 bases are TGTGCCATCAGTGAGTCGTCAAGCGGGGGCCGTTACAATGAGCAGTTCTTC.

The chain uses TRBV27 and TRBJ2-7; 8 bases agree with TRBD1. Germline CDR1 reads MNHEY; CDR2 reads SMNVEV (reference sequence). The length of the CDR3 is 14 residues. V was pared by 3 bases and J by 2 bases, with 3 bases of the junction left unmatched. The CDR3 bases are TGTGCCAGCAGTTTCAGGGGGCATCCCTACGAGCAGTACTTC. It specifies CASSFRGHPYEQYF.

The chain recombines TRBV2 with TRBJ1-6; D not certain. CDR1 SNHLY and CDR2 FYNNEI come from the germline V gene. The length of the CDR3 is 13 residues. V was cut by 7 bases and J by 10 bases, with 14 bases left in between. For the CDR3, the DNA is TGTGCCAGCACGGCAGGTTCGAGGTCACCCCTCCACTTT. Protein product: CASTAGSRSPLHF.

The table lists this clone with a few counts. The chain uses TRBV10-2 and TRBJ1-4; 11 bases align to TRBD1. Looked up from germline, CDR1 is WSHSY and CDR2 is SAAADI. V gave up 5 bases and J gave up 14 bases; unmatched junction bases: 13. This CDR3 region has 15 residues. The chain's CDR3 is CASSPVGTGGLRLFF. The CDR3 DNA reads TGCGCCAGCAGTCCTGTGGGGACAGGGGGATTGAGGCTGTTTTTT.

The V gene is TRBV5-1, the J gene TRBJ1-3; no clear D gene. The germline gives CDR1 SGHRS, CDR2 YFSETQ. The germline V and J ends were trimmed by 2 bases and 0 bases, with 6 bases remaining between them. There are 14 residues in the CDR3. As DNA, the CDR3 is TGCGCCAGCAGCTTAGAGGCCTCTGGAAACACCATATATTTT. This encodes CASSLEASGNTIYF. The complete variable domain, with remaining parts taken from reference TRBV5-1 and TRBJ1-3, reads KAGVTQTPRYLIKTRGQQVTLSCSPISGHRSVSWYQQTPGQGLQFLFEYFSETQRNKGNFPGRFSGRQFSNSRSEMNVSTLELGDSALYLCASSLEASGNTIYFGEGSWLTVV.

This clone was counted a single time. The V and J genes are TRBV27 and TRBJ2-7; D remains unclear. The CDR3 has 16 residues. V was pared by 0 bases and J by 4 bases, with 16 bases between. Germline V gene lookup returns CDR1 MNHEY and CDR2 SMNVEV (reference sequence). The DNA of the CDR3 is TGTGCCAGCAGTTTATCGGGATACCGGATGGGTTACGAGCAGTACTTC. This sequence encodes CASSLSGYRMGYEQYF.

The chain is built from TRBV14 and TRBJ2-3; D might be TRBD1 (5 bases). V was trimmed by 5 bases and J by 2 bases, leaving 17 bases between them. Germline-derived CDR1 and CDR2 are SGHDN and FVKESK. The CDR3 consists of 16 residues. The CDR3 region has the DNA TGTGCCAGCAGCTCAAGATCAGGGAACCCCACAGATACGCAGTATTTT. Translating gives CASSSRSGNPTDTQYF.

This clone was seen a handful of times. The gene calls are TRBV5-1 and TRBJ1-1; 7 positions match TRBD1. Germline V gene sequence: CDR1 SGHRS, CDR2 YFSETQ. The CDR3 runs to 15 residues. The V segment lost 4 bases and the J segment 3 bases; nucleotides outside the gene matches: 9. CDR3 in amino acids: CASSRTPGGDTEAFF. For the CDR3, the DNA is TGCGCCAGCAGCCGGACCCCAGGGGGGGACACTGAAGCTTTCTTT.

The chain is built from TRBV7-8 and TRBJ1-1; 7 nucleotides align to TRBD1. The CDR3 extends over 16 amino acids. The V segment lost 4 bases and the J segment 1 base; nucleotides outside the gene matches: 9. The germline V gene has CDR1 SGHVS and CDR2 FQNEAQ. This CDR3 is CASSSYAGTANTEAFF. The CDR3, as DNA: TGTGCCAGCAGCTCGTACGCCGGGACAGCGAACACTGAAGCTTTCTTT.

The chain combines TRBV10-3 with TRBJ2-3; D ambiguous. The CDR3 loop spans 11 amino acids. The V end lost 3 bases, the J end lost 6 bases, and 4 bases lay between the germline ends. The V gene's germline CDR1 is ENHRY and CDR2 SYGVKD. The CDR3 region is CAISDADTQYF. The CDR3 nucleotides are TGTGCCATCAGTGATGCGGATACGCAGTATTTT.

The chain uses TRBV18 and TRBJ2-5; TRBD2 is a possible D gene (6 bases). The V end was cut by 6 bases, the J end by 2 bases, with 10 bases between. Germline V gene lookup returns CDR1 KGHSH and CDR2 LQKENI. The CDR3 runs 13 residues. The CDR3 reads CASSSGGQETQYF. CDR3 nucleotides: TGTGCCAGCTCCTCAGGAGGGCAAGAGACCCAGTACTTC.

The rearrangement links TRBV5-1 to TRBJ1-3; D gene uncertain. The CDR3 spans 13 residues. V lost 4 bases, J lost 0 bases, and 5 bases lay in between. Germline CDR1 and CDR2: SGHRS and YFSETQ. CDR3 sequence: CASSKDSGNTIYF. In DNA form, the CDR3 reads TGCGCCAGCAGCAAAGACTCTGGAAACACCATATATTTT.

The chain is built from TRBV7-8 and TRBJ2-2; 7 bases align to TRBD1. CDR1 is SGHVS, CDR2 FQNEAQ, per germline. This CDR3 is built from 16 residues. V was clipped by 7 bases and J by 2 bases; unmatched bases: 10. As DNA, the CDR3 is TGTGCCAGCACCTCGAGAGGGGGCGCAAACACCGGGGAGCTGTTTTTT. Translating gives CASTSRGGANTGELFF.

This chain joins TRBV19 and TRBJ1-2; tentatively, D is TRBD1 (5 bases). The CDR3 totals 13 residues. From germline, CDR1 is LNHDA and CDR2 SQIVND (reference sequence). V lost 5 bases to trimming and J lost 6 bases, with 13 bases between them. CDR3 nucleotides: TGTGCCAGTAGTGACAGAGTTAGGGATGGCTACACCTTC. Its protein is CASSDRVRDGYTF.

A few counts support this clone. CDR3 bases: TGTGCCTGGAGTCTAGTGGGGGAAGTTGAAGCTTTCTTT. Translated: CAWSLVGEVEAFF. This rearrangement joins TRBV30 to TRBJ1-1; a weak D match, TRBD1 (5 bases). This CDR3 contains 13 residues. Germline CDR1 GTSNPN, CDR2 SVGIG (reference sequence). V was pared by 2 bases and J by 7 bases, with 14 bases between.

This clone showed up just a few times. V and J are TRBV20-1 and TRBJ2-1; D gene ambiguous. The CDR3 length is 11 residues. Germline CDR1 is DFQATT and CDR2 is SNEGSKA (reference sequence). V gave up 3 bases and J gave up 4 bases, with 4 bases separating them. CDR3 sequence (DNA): TGCAGTGCTAGTGGGTACAATGAGCAGTTCTTC. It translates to CSASGYNEQFF.

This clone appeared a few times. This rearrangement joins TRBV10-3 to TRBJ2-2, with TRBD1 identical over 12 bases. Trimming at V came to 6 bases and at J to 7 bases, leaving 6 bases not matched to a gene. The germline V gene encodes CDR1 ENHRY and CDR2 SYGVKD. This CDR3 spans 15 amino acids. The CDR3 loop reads CAIRPGQGAGGELFF. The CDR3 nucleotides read TGTGCCATCAGGCCGGGACAGGGGGCCGGCGGGGAGCTGTTTTTT.

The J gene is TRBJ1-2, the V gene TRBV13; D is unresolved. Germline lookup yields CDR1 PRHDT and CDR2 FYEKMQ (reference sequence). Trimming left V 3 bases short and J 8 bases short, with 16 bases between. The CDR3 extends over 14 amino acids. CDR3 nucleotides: TGTGCCAGCAGCTTGCGGCCCCCAACGGAGGGCTACACCTTC. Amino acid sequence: CASSLRPPTEGYTF.

CDR3 protein: CSVGTQYF. The CDR3 DNA follows: TGCAGCGTTGGAACGCAGTATTTT. V and J are TRBV29-1 and TRBJ2-3; no firm D call. CDR3 size: 8 residues. Germline loops: CDR1 SQVTM, CDR2 ANQGSEA. Trimming removed 4 bases from V and 9 bases from J, with 2 bases in between.